This TCR beta chain was retrieved from a study of T cells in Graves' hyperthyroidism and ophthalmopathy. Study results and limitations: The model forecast ophthalmopathy, anticipating it by a median roughly 6.5 months before onset.

This CDR3 has 18 amino acids. Trimming took 1 base from V and 0 from J, leaving 17 bases between them. Germline CDR1 is SGDLS and CDR2 is YYNGEE. RNA transcripts were the template for amplifying TCR beta CDR3 regions. HTBI primers were used for first-round RT-PCR of the TCR CDR3. Each CDR3 protein gets one entry after TCRdb re-called the multiplex PCR reads with MiXCR. The sample includes about 480,000 distinct CDR3 sequences, approximately 15% seen only once; the top ten take around a sixth. Absent ophthalmopathy progression within 18 months defined stable Graves' hyperthyroidism. About this clonotype: Its antigen remains unidentified.

The clonotype comes from a woman aged 18 to 35 with Graves' hyperthyroidism. The sequenced sample was blood. The chain recombines TRBV9 with TRBJ2-1, with D maybe TRBD2 (6 bases). CDR3 in DNA: TGTGCCAGCAGCGTAAAGGGGAGGAGACTATCCTCCTACAATGAGCAGTTCTTC. Amino acid sequence: CASSVKGRRLSSYNEQFF.